This T cell receptor beta chain was sequenced in a study of T cell responses to AZD1222 COVID-19 vaccine. Overall study results and limits: Donors were mostly white British, more females; clonal diversity possibly underestimated.

Comments on this clone: Its antigen is not identified.

TCRdb's table, derived via immunoSEQ multiplex PCR, lists solely in-frame clones and lacks some. Of more than 70,000 clones listed, about 86% were seen once; the top ten hold about 7.7%. After removal of 1 base from V and 6 bases from J, the junction contained 5 bases not matched to a gene. The CDR3 runs to 17 residues. The germline gives CDR1 LGHNA, CDR2 YNFKEQ. V is TRBV4-2 and J is TRBJ2-1, with 14 bases fitting TRBD2. The sample consisted of peripheral blood, taken on day 0 of AZD1222 vaccination. The TCR comes from an adult in good health. The CDR3 region is CASSQAQTSGRGNEQFF. In nucleotides, the CDR3 is TGTGCCAGCAGCCAAGCCCAGACTAGCGGGAGGGGCAATGAGCAGTTCTTC.